The 10 T cell receptor beta chains reported below all come from one sample, sequenced in a study of blood T cell repertoires in COVID-19. The assay was immunoSEQ multiplex PCR, and TCRdb's table has in-frame clones only and misses some. The sample shows approximately 390,000 clones, almost 90% of them seen only once. The sample consisted of peripheral blood. The receptors here all came from a man between 18 and 35 years old with active or convalescent COVID-19.

V gene TRBV7-2 combines with J gene TRBJ1-3; D uncertain. The CDR3 spans 20 residues. The germline V gene has CDR1 SGHTA and CDR2 FQGNSA. The germline V and J ends were trimmed by 0 bases and 0 bases, with 21 bases remaining between them. This chain's CDR3 is CASSLALLEGLSSSGNTIYF. CDR3 nucleotides: TGTGCCAGCAGCTTAGCCCTTTTGGAGGGCCTATCGAGCTCTGGAAACACCATATATTTT. Full variable domain (missing parts from reference TRBV7-2 and TRBJ1-3): GAGVSQSPSNKVTEKGKDVELRCDPISGHTALYWYRQSLGQGLEFLIYFQGNSAPDKSGLPSDRFSAERTGGSVSTLTIQRTQQEDSAVYLCASSLALLEGLSSSGNTIYFGEGSWLTVV.

V gene TRBV25-1 combines with J gene TRBJ1-6; no clear D. Germline CDR1 MGHDK, CDR2 SYGVNS. V shed 1 base and J shed 5 bases, with 12 bases lying between them. The CDR3 length is 16 residues. CDR3 sequence (DNA): TGTGCCAGCAGTGAATTATCGATCGGGGATAATTCACCCCTCCACTTT. This gives the protein CASSELSIGDNSPLHF.

This clone was seen a single time. The rearrangement links TRBV7-9 to TRBJ1-5; 9 bases line up with TRBD1. The CDR3 has 19 amino acids. The germline CDR1 and CDR2 sequences are SEHNR and FQNEAQ (reference sequence). With 1 base clipped from V and 4 bases from J, the junction kept 14 bases outside the gene matches. CDR3 sequence: CASSLVPLGQGKENQPQHF. The CDR3 DNA reads as TGTGCCAGCAGCTTAGTGCCCCTGGGACAGGGAAAAGAGAATCAGCCCCAGCATTTT.

This chain links TRBV28 with TRBJ1-2, with D possibly matching TRBD1 (6 bases). Trimming pared 4 bases from V and 7 bases from J, leaving 19 bases between. The CDR3 loop spans 15 amino acids. Germline values: CDR1 MDHEN, CDR2 SYDVKM. As DNA, the CDR3 is TGTGCCAGCAGTTATTACGGCAGGGGAGATTTTGGCTACACCTTC. It specifies CASSYYGRGDFGYTF.

The chain employs TRBV18 and TRBJ2-1, with TRBD1 as a possible D gene (5 bases). Germline values: CDR1 KGHSH, CDR2 LQKENI. V dropped 3 bases and J dropped 6 bases, with 18 bases sitting between them. The CDR3 is 16 residues long. The CDR3 region has the DNA TGTGCCAGCTCACCCCAAGATCAGGGCCTCCGCAATGAGCAGTTCTTC. It is translated as CASSPQDQGLRNEQFF.

A note on this clone: The junction and the germline gene differ at one end; a read error may be behind it. The chain recombines TRBV4-1 with TRBJ2-3; 9 bases are shared with TRBD2. CDR1 and CDR2 from the germline V gene are MGHRA and YSYEKL. CDR3 length equals 17 residues. CDR3 in DNA: TGCGCCAGCAGCCCCGGTGCGCGGGGGGGTCTCACAAATACGCAGTATTTT. Translation gives CASSPGARGGLTNTQYF.

This clone has just one count. The chain employs TRBV6-5 and TRBJ2-7, with 7 bases aligning to TRBD2. Germline loops: CDR1 MNHEY, CDR2 SVGAGI. The ends lost 6 bases at V and 0 bases at J; junction bases unmatched: 8. The CDR3 covers 15 residues. CDR3 sequence: CASSLSGIISYEQYF. CDR3 coding DNA: TGTGCCAGCAGCCTCAGCGGGATTATCTCCTACGAGCAGTACTTC.

This clone appeared a few times. The chain employs TRBV19 and TRBJ2-7, with 14 bases matching TRBD2. Germline CDR1 reads LNHDA; CDR2 reads SQIVND (reference sequence). V was clipped by 6 bases and J by 3 bases; unmatched bases: 10. This CDR3 region has 17 residues. DNA of the CDR3: TGTGCCAGTAGCCGCGGGGGACTAGCGGGGGATCTCTACGAGCAGTACTTC. Its protein is CASSRGGLAGDLYEQYF.

The chain recombines TRBV7-3 with TRBJ1-1; D not certain. From germline, CDR1 is SGHTA and CDR2 FQGTGA. Trimming removed 1 base from V and 6 bases from J, with 9 bases in between. The CDR3 is 13 residues long. The CDR3 sequence: CASSLINTAEAFF. In DNA form, the CDR3 reads TGTGCCAGCAGCTTAATCAATACGGCTGAAGCTTTCTTT. The full variable domain, rest sourced from reference TRBV7-3 and TRBJ1-1, is GAGVSQTPSNKVTEKGKYVELRCDPISGHTALYWYRQSLGQGPEFLIYFQGTGAADDSGLPNDRFFAVRPEGSVSTLKIQRTERGDSAVYLCASSLINTAEAFFGQGTRLTVV.

The count of this clone is one. The chain employs TRBV18 and TRBJ1-4; D gene unclear. The CDR3 sequence is 15 residues long. Germline assignment: CDR1 KGHSH and CDR2 LQKENI. The V gene lost 5 bases and the J gene lost 7 bases, with 17 bases spanning the gap. CDR3 in amino acids: CASSSPTVEGEKLFF. DNA of the CDR3: TGTGCCAGCTCATCCCCAACCGTAGAGGGTGAAAAACTGTTTTTT.